One and the same sample provided the 6 T cell receptor beta chains below, sequenced in a study of control samples from healthy donors and cancer patients. Produced via immunoSEQ multiplex PCR; TCRdb's table is partial and in-frame only. The sample lists 130,000 or so clones; 85% to 90% were seen once. The specimen was PBMCs. The receptors come from a middle-aged man with head and neck cancer.

The chain employs TRBV4-1 and TRBJ1-2; no reliable D call. The CDR3 extends over 16 amino acids. Trimming cost V 4 bases and J 4 bases, with 19 bases left between them. Germline CDR1 reads MGHRA; CDR2 reads YSYEKL. CDR3 protein: CASSPTLAEKIYGYTF. The CDR3 DNA is TGCGCCAGCAGCCCAACTTTAGCAGAGAAAATCTATGGCTACACCTTC.

The V and J genes are TRBV4-1 and TRBJ2-6, with D perhaps being TRBD1 or TRBD2 (5 bases each). Germline V gene data show CDR1 as MGHRA and CDR2 as YSYEKL. The V end lost 0 bases, the J end lost 2 bases, and 11 bases lay between the germline ends. The CDR3 is made up of 17 amino acids. CDR3 sequence: CASSQDWGSTGANVLTF. CDR3 coding DNA: TGCGCCAGCAGCCAAGATTGGGGGAGTACTGGGGCCAACGTCCTGACTTTC.

This chain joins TRBV7-3 and TRBJ1-1, with D tentatively TRBD1 (6 bases). This CDR3 contains 13 residues. V was pared by 5 bases and J by 1 base, with 8 bases between. Looked up from germline, CDR1 is SGHTA and CDR2 is FQGTGA. This chain's CDR3 is CASSRGQNTEAFF. The DNA for the CDR3 is TGTGCCAGCAGCCGGGGACAGAACACTGAAGCTTTCTTT.

The chain links TRBV2 to TRBJ2-3; a possible D gene is TRBD1 (5 bases). CDR3 length: 14 residues. Germline CDR1 SNHLY, CDR2 FYNNEI. V gave up 3 bases and J gave up 1 base, with 8 bases separating them. This chain's CDR3 is CASSDGRGTDTQYF. As DNA, the CDR3 is TGTGCCAGCAGTGACGGCAGGGGCACAGATACGCAGTATTTT.

The rearrangement uses TRBV11-2 and TRBJ2-1; 14 bases are a match to TRBD2. The V segment lost 5 bases and the J segment 6 bases; nucleotides outside the gene matches: 9. CDR1 SGHAT and CDR2 FQNNGV come from the germline V gene. This CDR3 contains 17 residues. For the CDR3, the DNA is TGTGCCAGCAGCAATAGACTAGCGGGAGGGCCGGGCAATGAGCAGTTCTTC. Its protein product is CASSNRLAGGPGNEQFF.

This chain links TRBV28 with TRBJ2-5; TRBD1 might be the D (5 bases). This CDR3 spans 14 amino acids. The germline gives CDR1 MDHEN, CDR2 SYDVKM. Deletions cut 0 bases from V and 2 bases from J, with 7 bases between. CDR3 DNA sequence: TGTGCCAGCAGTTTATGGGCAGGGCAAGAGACCCAGTACTTC. Translating gives CASSLWAGQETQYF.